This TCR beta chain was captured by sequencing in a study of T-cell memory formation after mild COVID-19. Study-wide points: Later expanders leaned toward CD4+, whereas clones contracting from day 15 to 85 were balanced CD4/CD8.

This clonotype has more than one count but fewer than ten. Its antigen is not known. In TCRdb, the 5' RACE reads were re-called with MiXCR into one record per CDR3 protein. Found here are around 450,000 distinct CDR3 sequences, roughly 20% of them singletons; the top ten hold about 8.1%. V lost 0 bases and J lost 2; bases outside the gene matches: 9. Germline V gene data show CDR1 as SGHTA and CDR2 as FQGNSA. The CDR3 runs to 17 residues. Input material: PBMCs or a T cell subset sorted from them (not recorded which). The gene calls are TRBV7-2 and TRBJ2-7; TRBD2 matches 8 bases. The clonotype originates from an adult woman who had mild COVID-19 (a few samples of this study predate the infection). Cell type and time point are not known. The CDR3 DNA sequence: TGTGCCAGCAGCTTAGCCGTTGGACTAGCTGAAACCTACGAGCAGTACTTC. Residues: CASSLAVGLAETYEQYF.